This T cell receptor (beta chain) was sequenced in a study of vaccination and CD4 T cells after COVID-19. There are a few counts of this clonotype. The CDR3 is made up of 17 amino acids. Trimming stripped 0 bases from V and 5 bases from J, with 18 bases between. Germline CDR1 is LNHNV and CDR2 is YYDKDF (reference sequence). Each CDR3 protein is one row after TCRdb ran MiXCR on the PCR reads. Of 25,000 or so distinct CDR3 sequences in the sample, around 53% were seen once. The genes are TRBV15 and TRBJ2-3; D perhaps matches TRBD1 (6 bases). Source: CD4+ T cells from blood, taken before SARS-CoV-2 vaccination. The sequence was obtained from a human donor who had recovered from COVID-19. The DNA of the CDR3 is TGTGCCACCAGCAGAGATCGGATGCAGGGGAGTGGAGATACGCAGTATTTT. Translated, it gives CATSRDRMQGSGDTQYF.